The source of this TCR beta chain is a study of PD-L1 blockade in urothelial cancer. Time point specified: peripheral blood 6 weeks after treatment start. Some clones are missing from TCRdb's copy, which holds only in-frame ones; the method was immunoSEQ multiplex PCR. This table has roughly 120,000 clones, 91% appearing once. The germline V gene encodes CDR1 SGHNT and CDR2 YYREEE (reference sequence). CDR3 length equals 13 residues. Losses at the gene ends were 5 bases for V and 5 bases for J; bases not matched to a gene: 7. The chain carries TRBV5-4 and TRBJ2-7; the match to TRBD1 covers 7 bases. The sample consisted of PBMCs, taken around atezolizumab (anti-PD-L1) treatment. This receptor was obtained from a man between 60 and 75 years old with urothelial cancer. CDR3 in DNA: TGTGCCAGCAGGCGACCGGGACAGAACGAGCAGTACTTC. Residues: CASRRPGQNEQYF.